These T cell receptor beta chains were read from a single sample in a study of cytomegalovirus exposure and HLA in healthy donors. Clones were read by immunoSEQ multiplex PCR, and TCRdb kept only the in-frame ones, dropping some. The table has some 130,000 clones, approximately 80% seen once; the top ten hold 1%. The source material was PBMCs. Every receptor here comes from a man aged 35 to 55 in good health and CMV-seronegative. The CDR3 runs from the conserved cysteine through the conserved F or W. The order of the fields is J gene, V gene, clone size, D gene, CDR3 protein, CDR3 DNA. A D gene is named only where the DNA matches it firmly. Only some rows state a clone size, as once, few, many or a class for expanded clones.

j_gene: TRBJ2-7
v_gene: TRBV6-5
abundance: .
d_gene: .
CDR3aa: CASSLQGAYEQYF
CDR3nt: TGTGCCAGCAGCCTACAGGGTGCCTACGAGCAGTACTTC

j_gene: TRBJ2-5
v_gene: TRBV30
abundance: .
d_gene: .
CDR3aa: CAWSADRETQYF
CDR3nt: TGTGCCTGGAGTGCTGACAGGGAGACCCAGTACTTC

j_gene: TRBJ1-2
v_gene: TRBV5-1
abundance: .
d_gene: .
CDR3aa: CASSDGSTGGYTF
CDR3nt: TGCGCCAGCAGCGACGGGTCGACGGGAGGCTACACCTTC

j_gene: TRBJ2-2
v_gene: TRBV7-3
abundance: .
d_gene: .
CDR3aa: CASSLTSQLNTGELFF
CDR3nt: TGTGCCAGCAGCTTAACGTCACAACTAAACACCGGGGAGCTGTTTTTT

j_gene: TRBJ2-3
v_gene: TRBV27
abundance: once
d_gene: TRBD1
CDR3aa: CASSSRDRVSFAQYF
CDR3nt: TGTGCCAGCAGTAGCCGGGACAGGGTTTCTTTCGCGCAGTATTTT

j_gene: TRBJ1-2
v_gene: TRBV2
abundance: .
d_gene: .
CDR3aa: CASSESTPGYGYTF
CDR3nt: TGTGCCAGCAGTGAATCCACTCCCGGGTATGGCTACACCTTC

j_gene: TRBJ2-7
v_gene: TRBV6-1
abundance: .
d_gene: TRBD2
CDR3aa: CASKELAGYEQYF
CDR3nt: TGTGCCAGCAAGGAACTAGCGGGCTACGAGCAGTACTTC

j_gene: TRBJ2-7
v_gene: TRBV7-9
abundance: .
d_gene: TRBD1
CDR3aa: CASSLGPQGGYEQYF
CDR3nt: TGTGCCAGCAGCTTAGGTCCACAGGGGGGATACGAGCAGTACTTC

j_gene: TRBJ1-1
v_gene: TRBV29-1
abundance: .
d_gene: TRBD1
CDR3aa: CSVAGTGWGMAEAFF
CDR3nt: TGCAGCGTGGCCGGGACAGGGTGGGGTATGGCTGAAGCTTTCTTT

j_gene: TRBJ2-5
v_gene: TRBV11-2
abundance: .
d_gene: TRBD1
CDR3aa: CASSLGQGARETQYF
CDR3nt: TGTGCCAGCAGCTTAGGACAGGGGGCACGAGAGACCCAGTACTTC

j_gene: TRBJ2-1
v_gene: TRBV6-7
abundance: .
d_gene: .
CDR3aa: CASSYSRGYNEQFF
CDR3nt: TGTGCCAGCAGTTACTCTAGAGGGTACAATGAGCAGTTCTTC

j_gene: TRBJ2-7
v_gene: TRBV5-1
abundance: .
d_gene: TRBD2
CDR3aa: CASSLEPGTSYSEQYF
CDR3nt: TGCGCCAGCAGCTTGGAACCCGGGACTAGCTACTCCGAGCAGTACTTC

j_gene: TRBJ1-6
v_gene: TRBV10-1
abundance: .
d_gene: .
CDR3aa: CASRLIDTVTYNSPLHF
CDR3nt: TGCGCCAGCAGGCTCATTGACACCGTCACCTATAATTCACCCCTCCACTTT

j_gene: TRBJ2-1
v_gene: TRBV28
abundance: once
d_gene: TRBD2
CDR3aa: CASSSPGAGSYNEQFF
CDR3nt: TGTGCCAGCAGTTCCCCGGGAGCGGGATCCTACAATGAGCAGTTCTTC

j_gene: TRBJ2-1
v_gene: TRBV5-1
abundance: .
d_gene: .
CDR3aa: CASSPGGPNEQFF
CDR3nt: TGCGCCAGCAGCCCCGGAGGGCCCAATGAGCAGTTCTTC

j_gene: TRBJ1-4
v_gene: TRBV25-1
abundance: .
d_gene: TRBD1
CDR3aa: CASSEYPQGGGGEKLFF
CDR3nt: TGTGCCAGCAGTGAATATCCACAGGGGGGGGGAGGTGAAAAACTGTTTTTT

j_gene: TRBJ2-3
v_gene: TRBV30
abundance: .
d_gene: .
CDR3aa: CAWSSGLGADTQYF
CDR3nt: TGTGCCTGGAGTTCAGGGCTGGGTGCAGATACGCAGTATTTT

j_gene: TRBJ2-3
v_gene: TRBV6-5
abundance: .
d_gene: .
CDR3aa: CASSYSAGSSTDTQYF
CDR3nt: TGTGCCAGCAGTTACTCCGCGGGTTCTAGCACAGATACGCAGTATTTT

j_gene: TRBJ2-2
v_gene: TRBV7-8
abundance: .
d_gene: .
CDR3aa: CASSLELAGPGELFF
CDR3nt: TGTGCCAGCAGCTTAGAGTTAGCTGGTCCCGGGGAGCTGTTTTTT

j_gene: TRBJ2-1
v_gene: TRBV7-9
abundance: .
d_gene: .
CDR3aa: CASRQTWGLYNEQFF
CDR3nt: TGTGCCAGCAGGCAAACGTGGGGGCTCTACAATGAGCAGTTCTTC

j_gene: TRBJ1-2
v_gene: TRBV2
abundance: once
d_gene: .
CDR3aa: CASALTANYGYTF
CDR3nt: TGTGCCAGCGCCCTGACAGCCAACTATGGCTACACCTTC

j_gene: TRBJ1-4
v_gene: TRBV5-1
abundance: .
d_gene: TRBD1
CDR3aa: CASSLGGGTGNEKLFF
CDR3nt: TGCGCCAGCAGCTTGGGTGGCGGGACAGGGAATGAAAAACTGTTTTTT

j_gene: TRBJ1-1
v_gene: TRBV13
abundance: .
d_gene: .
CDR3aa: CASSFRQSTEAFF
CDR3nt: TGTGCCAGCAGCTTCCGACAGTCCACTGAAGCTTTCTTT

j_gene: TRBJ2-7
v_gene: TRBV28
abundance: .
d_gene: TRBD2
CDR3aa: CASSPRLAEPSYEQYF
CDR3nt: TGTGCCAGCAGTCCCAGGCTAGCGGAACCATCCTACGAGCAGTACTTC

j_gene: TRBJ1-5
v_gene: TRBV6-1
abundance: few
d_gene: .
CDR3aa: CASSVQGTGNQPQHF
CDR3nt: TGTGCCAGCAGTGTTCAGGGGACGGGCAATCAGCCCCAGCATTTT

j_gene: TRBJ2-5
v_gene: TRBV6-6
abundance: .
d_gene: .
CDR3aa: CASSYDSEETQYF
CDR3nt: TGTGCCAGCAGTTACGACAGCGAAGAGACCCAGTACTTC

j_gene: TRBJ1-1
v_gene: TRBV7-2
abundance: .
d_gene: .
CDR3aa: CASTTAGGVTEAFF
CDR3nt: TGTGCCAGCACCACCGCGGGGGGTGTCACTGAAGCTTTCTTT

j_gene: TRBJ2-3
v_gene: TRBV13
abundance: .
d_gene: TRBD2
CDR3aa: CASSLGRAGGPGDTQYF
CDR3nt: TGTGCCAGCAGCTTAGGTCGCGCGGGGGGGCCAGGGGATACGCAGTATTTT

j_gene: TRBJ2-7
v_gene: TRBV29-1
abundance: .
d_gene: .
CDR3aa: CSVQGTYEQYF
CDR3nt: TGCAGCGTTCAGGGCACCTACGAGCAGTACTTC

j_gene: TRBJ1-6
v_gene: TRBV2
abundance: few
d_gene: TRBD1
CDR3aa: CASRPGQGDNSPLHF
CDR3nt: TGTGCCAGCAGACCTGGACAGGGAGATAATTCACCCCTCCACTTT

j_gene: TRBJ2-2
v_gene: TRBV28
abundance: .
d_gene: TRBD2
CDR3aa: CASWARASGHRELFF
CDR3nt: TGTGCCAGCTGGGCCAGGGCTAGCGGCCACCGGGAGCTGTTTTTT

j_gene: TRBJ2-7
v_gene: TRBV5-4
abundance: once
d_gene: TRBD1
CDR3aa: CASSQTGTLGYEQYF
CDR3nt: TGTGCCAGCAGCCAGACAGGGACCCTTGGCTACGAGCAGTACTTC

j_gene: TRBJ2-2
v_gene: TRBV7-9
abundance: once
d_gene: TRBD2
CDR3aa: CASSPGRGAVGTGELFF
CDR3nt: TGTGCCAGCAGCCCCGGGCGGGGGGCCGTAGGCACCGGGGAGCTGTTTTTT

j_gene: TRBJ2-7
v_gene: TRBV28
abundance: .
d_gene: .
CDR3aa: CASSLLASEQYF
CDR3nt: TGTGCCAGCAGTCTTCTAGCGAGCGAGCAGTACTTC

j_gene: TRBJ1-5
v_gene: TRBV7-2
abundance: .
d_gene: .
CDR3aa: CASSLVDGRNQPQHF
CDR3nt: TGTGCCAGCAGCTTAGTGGACGGGAGAAATCAGCCCCAGCATTTT

j_gene: TRBJ1-4
v_gene: TRBV6-5
abundance: .
d_gene: TRBD1
CDR3aa: CASSLGTATNEKLFF
CDR3nt: TGTGCCAGCAGCCTTGGGACAGCAACTAATGAAAAACTGTTTTTT

j_gene: TRBJ2-7
v_gene: TRBV11-3
abundance: .
d_gene: TRBD1
CDR3aa: CASSLFFEGAEQYF
CDR3nt: TGTGCCAGCAGCTTATTTTTTGAGGGGGCCGAGCAGTACTTC

j_gene: TRBJ1-2
v_gene: TRBV18
abundance: .
d_gene: TRBD1
CDR3aa: CASSPPTGSDRGNGYTF
CDR3nt: TGTGCCAGCTCACCACCCACCGGTTCGGACAGGGGAAATGGCTACACCTTC

j_gene: TRBJ1-2
v_gene: TRBV28
abundance: .
d_gene: TRBD1
CDR3aa: CASRGDSHGYTF
CDR3nt: TGTGCCAGCAGGGGGGACAGTCATGGCTACACCTTC

j_gene: TRBJ2-3
v_gene: TRBV4-2
abundance: .
d_gene: .
CDR3aa: CASSPPADTQYF
CDR3nt: TGTGCCAGCAGCCCCCCTGCAGATACGCAGTATTTT

j_gene: TRBJ2-7
v_gene: TRBV5-1
abundance: .
d_gene: TRBD1
CDR3aa: CASSQQGLSYEQYF
CDR3nt: TGCGCCAGCAGCCAACAGGGGCTGTCCTACGAGCAGTACTTC

j_gene: TRBJ1-1
v_gene: TRBV29-1
abundance: .
d_gene: .
CDR3aa: CSVGGQLNTEAFF
CDR3nt: TGCAGCGTCGGAGGACAGTTGAACACTGAAGCTTTCTTT

j_gene: TRBJ1-3
v_gene: TRBV28
abundance: .
d_gene: TRBD1
CDR3aa: CASSLPAAQGADGNTIYF
CDR3nt: TGTGCCAGCAGTTTACCCGCCGCCCAGGGGGCGGATGGAAACACCATATATTTT

j_gene: TRBJ2-7
v_gene: TRBV7-8
abundance: .
d_gene: TRBD1
CDR3aa: CASSFGTVNEQYF
CDR3nt: TGTGCCAGCAGCTTCGGGACAGTTAACGAGCAGTACTTC

j_gene: TRBJ1-6
v_gene: TRBV6-1
abundance: .
d_gene: TRBD1
CDR3aa: CASFRDRDSPLHF
CDR3nt: TGTGCCAGCTTCCGGGACAGGGACTCACCCCTCCACTTT

j_gene: TRBJ1-2
v_gene: TRBV2
abundance: .
d_gene: TRBD1
CDR3aa: CASTENRGNYGYTF
CDR3nt: TGTGCCAGCACCGAGAACAGGGGTAACTATGGCTACACCTTC

j_gene: TRBJ1-1
v_gene: TRBV15
abundance: .
d_gene: TRBD1
CDR3aa: CATSRGQGGTEAFF
CDR3nt: TGTGCCACCAGCAGAGGACAGGGGGGCACTGAAGCTTTCTTT

j_gene: TRBJ2-3
v_gene: TRBV2
abundance: .
d_gene: .
CDR3aa: CASSAASGTDTQYF
CDR3nt: TGTGCCAGCAGTGCGGCTAGCGGCACAGATACGCAGTATTTT

j_gene: TRBJ2-7
v_gene: TRBV13
abundance: .
d_gene: TRBD1
CDR3aa: CASSLRKTGAGSYEQYF
CDR3nt: TGTGCCAGCAGCTTAAGGAAAACAGGGGCTGGCTCCTACGAGCAGTACTTC

j_gene: TRBJ1-6
v_gene: TRBV28
abundance: few
d_gene: .
CDR3aa: CASRLGGIDSPLHF
CDR3nt: TGTGCCAGCAGGCTCGGGGGTATTGATTCACCCCTCCACTTT

j_gene: TRBJ2-7
v_gene: TRBV6-5
abundance: .
d_gene: .
CDR3aa: CASSYRQVDYEQYF
CDR3nt: TGTGCCAGCAGTTACAGGCAGGTGGACTACGAGCAGTACTTC

j_gene: TRBJ2-5
v_gene: TRBV9
abundance: .
d_gene: TRBD2
CDR3aa: CASSVGTSGQTQYF
CDR3nt: TGTGCCAGCAGCGTAGGGACTAGCGGCCAGACCCAGTACTTC

j_gene: TRBJ2-1
v_gene: TRBV6-1
abundance: .
d_gene: TRBD1
CDR3aa: CASSALTGTGINRSYNEQFF
CDR3nt: TGTGCCAGCAGTGCTCTTACCGGGACAGGGATCAACCGCTCCTACAATGAGCAGTTCTTC

j_gene: TRBJ1-6
v_gene: TRBV30
abundance: few
d_gene: .
CDR3aa: CAWDAGPYNSPLHF
CDR3nt: TGTGCCTGGGATGCGGGTCCCTATAATTCACCCCTCCACTTT

j_gene: TRBJ2-1
v_gene: TRBV6-5
abundance: .
d_gene: TRBD2
CDR3aa: CASRYLVTSGSAQFF
CDR3nt: TGTGCCAGCAGGTATTTAGTGACTAGCGGGAGTGCGCAGTTCTTC

j_gene: TRBJ1-5
v_gene: TRBV19
abundance: .
d_gene: .
CDR3aa: CASSIGQNQNQPQHF
CDR3nt: TGTGCCAGTAGTATCGGACAGAACCAAAATCAGCCCCAGCATTTT

j_gene: TRBJ2-5
v_gene: TRBV5-1
abundance: .
d_gene: .
CDR3aa: CASSLGQGRETQYF
CDR3nt: TGCGCCAGCAGCTTGGGTCAGGGGAGAGAGACCCAGTACTTC

j_gene: TRBJ1-4
v_gene: TRBV4-2
abundance: few
d_gene: .
CDR3aa: CASSQVGRTDSEKLFF
CDR3nt: TGTGCCAGCAGCCAAGTAGGTAGGACAGACTCTGAAAAACTGTTTTTT

j_gene: TRBJ1-4
v_gene: TRBV28
abundance: .
d_gene: .
CDR3aa: CASTETGKRSNEKLFF
CDR3nt: TGTGCCAGCACCGAAACAGGGAAGAGGAGTAATGAAAAACTGTTTTTT

j_gene: TRBJ2-1
v_gene: TRBV25-1
abundance: .
d_gene: .
CDR3aa: CASTPSVKREVEQFF
CDR3nt: TGTGCCAGCACCCCAAGCGTAAAGAGGGAGGTGGAGCAGTTCTTC